The 24 T cell receptor beta chains presented below share a single source sample, sequenced in a study of blood T cell repertoires in COVID-19. Sequencing used immunoSEQ multiplex PCR; TCRdb keeps in-frame clones, though not all of them. The table has hundreds of thousands of clones, more than 75% seen once. Sequencing was performed on peripheral blood. These TCRs come from a woman aged 55-69 years with COVID-19, enrolled during active disease.

The chain recombines TRBV24-1 with TRBJ1-4, with D maybe TRBD1 (6 bases). V shed 3 bases and J shed 5 bases, with 9 bases lying between them. CDR1 and CDR2 (germline): KGHDR, SFDVKD. This CDR3 is built from 14 residues. The CDR3 loop reads CATSDPGQNEKLFF. In DNA, the CDR3 is TGTGCCACCAGTGATCCAGGACAGAATGAAAAACTGTTTTTT.

The CDR3 bases are TGTGCCAGCAGCTTAGGTAGTCTGGAAGAGACCCAGTACTTC. This translates into CASSLGSLEETQYF. The V and J genes are TRBV7-2 and TRBJ2-5; D not certain. The CDR3 contains 14 residues. V shed 1 base and J shed 3 bases, with 9 bases lying between them. The germline V gene encodes CDR1 SGHTA and CDR2 FQGNSA.

The CDR3 loop is CASSLYARTNTGELFF. CDR3 bases: TGTGCCAGCAGCTTGTATGCGCGGACGAACACCGGGGAGCTGTTTTTT. The chain couples TRBV5-4 to TRBJ2-2; D unresolved. Germline CDR1 and CDR2: SGHNT and YYREEE (reference sequence). This CDR3 spans 16 amino acids. V was clipped by 1 base and J by 0 bases, with 10 bases between them.

This chain links TRBV30 with TRBJ1-6; 8 bases fit TRBD1. The CDR3 totals 15 residues. Germline V gene lookup returns CDR1 GTSNPN and CDR2 SVGIG (reference sequence). V lost 2 bases to trimming and J lost 10 bases; unmatched junction nucleotides: 10. In nucleotides, the CDR3 is TGTGCCTGGAGTTTACCAGGGGGCTTGGGATCACCCCTCCACTTT. Residues: CAWSLPGGLGSPLHF.

This clone was observed a handful of times. The sample holds other DNA sequences that translate to the same CDR3. The genes are TRBV11-2 and TRBJ1-1, with D possibly TRBD1 on 5 matching bases. Trimming shortened V by 5 bases and J by 6 bases, and 10 bases separated the two germline ends. CDR1 and CDR2 from the germline V gene are SGHAT and FQNNGV. The CDR3 extends over 12 amino acids. CDR3 sequence reads: CASSRWGAEAFF. CDR3 in DNA: TGTGCCAGCAGCCGCTGGGGCGCTGAAGCTTTCTTT.

This chain joins TRBV27 and TRBJ2-3, with D tentatively TRBD2 (6 bases). Trimming cost V 0 bases and J 3 bases, with 19 bases left between them. Germline V gene data show CDR1 as MNHEY and CDR2 as SMNVEV (reference sequence). The CDR3 spans 18 residues. The CDR3 sequence: CASSLSSPGSGLTDTQYF. Written as DNA, the CDR3 is TGTGCCAGCAGTTTATCGTCTCCCGGCAGCGGGCTTACAGATACGCAGTATTTT.

The rearrangement joins TRBV5-1 to TRBJ2-3; maybe TRBD1 (5 bases). CDR1 is SGHRS, CDR2 YFSETQ, per germline. Trimming took 1 base from V and 1 from J, leaving 13 bases between them. This CDR3 contains 16 residues. CDR3 amino acids: CASSLPQASGTDTQYF. The CDR3, as DNA: TGCGCCAGCAGCTTGCCACAGGCTTCTGGCACAGATACGCAGTATTTT. Full variable domain (missing parts from reference TRBV5-1 and TRBJ2-3): KAGVTQTPRYLIKTRGQQVTLSCSPISGHRSVSWYQQTPGQGLQFLFEYFSETQRNKGNFPGRFSGRQFSNSRSEMNVSTLELGDSALYLCASSLPQASGTDTQYFGPGTRLTVL.

This clone was seen a single time. Other DNA sequences in this specimen translate into the identical CDR3. The J gene is TRBJ2-5, the V gene TRBV6-5; 8 bases are shared with TRBD2. The CDR3 runs 14 residues. Germline values: CDR1 MNHEY, CDR2 SVGAGI. Losses at the gene ends were 7 bases for V and 2 bases for J; bases not matched to a gene: 6. The CDR3 nucleotides are TGTGCCAGCACCCGCGGGGGGACACAAGAGACCCAGTACTTC. It translates to CASTRGGTQETQYF.

This sequence joins TRBV2 and TRBJ1-2; D is unresolved. The CDR3 contains 13 residues. V was pared by 4 bases and J by 6 bases, with 12 bases between. Germline-derived CDR1 and CDR2 are SNHLY and FYNNEI. The CDR3 protein is CASSGEKINGYTF. The CDR3 DNA reads as TGTGCCAGCAGTGGGGAGAAAATCAATGGCTACACCTTC.

The gene calls are TRBV12-3 or TRBV12-4 and TRBJ2-2; a weak D match, TRBD2 (6 bases). This CDR3 has 12 amino acids. Trimming pared 11 bases from V and 7 bases from J, leaving 14 bases between. This CDR3 is CAFWGVIGELFF. The CDR3, as DNA: TGTGCCTTCTGGGGGGTAATCGGGGAGCTGTTTTTT.

The chain employs TRBV5-4 and TRBJ1-2; possible D gene TRBD1, 5 bases. Germline assignment: CDR1 SGHNT and CDR2 YYREEE (reference sequence). This CDR3 region has 15 residues. V lost 0 bases to trimming and J lost 2 bases, with 11 bases between them. The CDR3 DNA reads as TGTGCCAGCAGCTTGGCGGCAGGGCCGAACTATGGCTACACCTTC. Its protein product is CASSLAAGPNYGYTF.

The rearrangement links TRBV6-5 to TRBJ1-4, with D unresolved. The CDR3 sequence is 12 residues long. The V end lost 7 bases, the J end lost 4 bases, and 7 bases lay between the germline ends. Germline lookup yields CDR1 MNHEY and CDR2 SVGAGI. The CDR3 sequence: CASTGLNEKLFF. The DNA of the CDR3 is TGTGCCAGCACCGGACTTAATGAAAAACTGTTTTTT.

V is TRBV2 and J is TRBJ1-5; 11 positions match TRBD1. Losses at the gene ends were 4 bases for V and 7 bases for J; bases not matched to a gene: 6. This CDR3 comprises 15 residues. Per the germline V gene, CDR1 is SNHLY and CDR2 is FYNNEI. CDR3 residues: CASSGTGGAGQPQHF. Written as DNA, the CDR3 is TGTGCCAGCAGTGGGACAGGGGGCGCGGGGCAGCCCCAGCATTTT.

The CDR3 nucleotides are TGTGCCTGGAGTTGGACAGGCAACTATGGCTACACCTTC. Translated: CAWSWTGNYGYTF. This chain uses TRBV30 with TRBJ1-2, with 7 bases lining up with TRBD1. Germline V gene sequence: CDR1 GTSNPN, CDR2 SVGIG (reference sequence). Trimming at V came to 2 bases and at J to 2 bases, leaving 2 bases not matched to a gene. The CDR3 contains 13 residues.

This clone was counted ten times or more. CDR3 amino acids: CASSQGSGTEAFF. CDR3 nucleotides: TGTGCCAGCAGTCAAGGCAGCGGCACTGAAGCTTTCTTT. This chain links TRBV12-3 or TRBV12-4 with TRBJ1-1; no firm D call. V was pared by 5 bases and J by 4 bases, with 11 bases between. The CDR3 loop spans 13 amino acids.

CDR3 in DNA: TGTGCCAGCAGTGAAACCCTAGCGGGGGGAGGGGTCCCAGATACGCAGTATTTT. It yields the protein CASSETLAGGGVPDTQYF. The chain couples TRBV6-1 to TRBJ2-3; TRBD2 matches 11 bases. In germline, CDR1 is MNHNS, CDR2 SASEGT. The CDR3 extends over 18 amino acids. The V gene end was trimmed by 2 bases and the J gene end by 4 bases; junction bases not matched to a gene: 11.

CDR3 residues: CASRTTWGANVLTF. The CDR3, as DNA: TGTGCCAGTAGAACTACTTGGGGGGCCAACGTCCTGACTTTC. This chain links TRBV19 with TRBJ2-6; the D is unclear. Trimming took 6 bases from V and 4 from J, leaving 10 bases between them. CDR3 length: 14 amino acids. CDR1 is LNHDA and CDR2 is SQIVND in the germline V gene (reference sequence). Full variable domain (rest looked up from reference TRBV19 and TRBJ2-6): DGGITQSPKYLFRKEGQNVTLSCEQNLNHDAMYWYRQDPGQGLRLIYYSQIVNDFQKGDIAEGYSVSREKKESFPLTVTSAQKNPTAFYLCASRTTWGANVLTFGAGSRLTVL.

V gene TRBV5-1 combines with J gene TRBJ1-2; the match to TRBD1 covers 7 bases. Germline loops: CDR1 SGHRS, CDR2 YFSETQ. J gave up 5 bases and V 4 bases, and 5 bases lay outside the gene matches. The CDR3 length is 13 residues. CDR3 in DNA: TGCGCCAGCAGCCGTGACAGGGCGTATGGCTACACCTTC. Translation: CASSRDRAYGYTF. The complete variable domain, with remaining parts taken from reference TRBV5-1 and TRBJ1-2, reads KAGVTQTPRYLIKTRGQQVTLSCSPISGHRSVSWYQQTPGQGLQFLFEYFSETQRNKGNFPGRFSGRQFSNSRSEMNVSTLELGDSALYLCASSRDRAYGYTFGSGTRLTVV.

The V and J genes are TRBV5-8 and TRBJ1-2, with 10 bases aligning to TRBD1. The ends lost 1 base at V and 2 bases at J; junction bases unmatched: 2. Germline CDR1 SGHTS, CDR2 YDEGEE. CDR3 length equals 15 residues. CDR3 sequence reads: CASSLMGQGNYGYTF. For the CDR3, the DNA is TGTGCCAGCAGCTTGATGGGACAGGGGAACTATGGCTACACCTTC. Based on the CDR3 plus reference TRBV5-8 and TRBJ1-2, the full variable domain is EAGVTQSPTHLIKTRGQQATLRCSPISGHTSVYWYQQALGLGLQFLLWYDEGEERNRGNFPPRFSGRQFPNYSSELNVNALELEDSALYLCASSLMGQGNYGYTFGSGTRLTVV.

V and J are TRBV5-1 and TRBJ2-3, with 10 bases matching TRBD2. The CDR3 loop spans 21 amino acids. Germline CDR1 SGHRS, CDR2 YFSETQ. V lost 0 bases to trimming and J lost 1 base; unmatched junction nucleotides: 17. CDR3 in amino acids: CASSLARTLAGASLGTDTQYF. DNA of the CDR3: TGCGCCAGCAGCTTGGCCAGGACCCTAGCGGGGGCCTCACTAGGCACAGATACGCAGTATTTT.

This chain joins TRBV6-5 and TRBJ2-4; D is possibly TRBD1 (7 bases). Trimming pared 6 bases from V and 8 bases from J, leaving 17 bases between. Germline CDR1 and CDR2: MNHEY and SVGAGI. The CDR3 sequence is 14 residues long. The CDR3 coding sequence is TGTGCCAGCAGACAGGGGAGGATTTTGGACATTCAGTACTTC. As protein: CASRQGRILDIQYF.

The chain's CDR3 is CASSSPRTGTYGYTF. DNA for the CDR3: TGTGCCAGCAGTTCGCCACGGACAGGTACCTATGGCTACACCTTC. This rearrangement joins TRBV27 to TRBJ1-2; 7 bases line up with TRBD1. The germline CDR1 and CDR2 sequences are MNHEY and SMNVEV (reference sequence). The J segment lost 4 bases and the V segment lost 4 bases, leaving 9 bases of the junction unmatched. CDR3 length equals 15 residues.

The V and J genes are TRBV9 and TRBJ2-5; 8 bases are a match to TRBD2. V shed 6 bases, J shed 4 bases, and the junction held 11 bases outside the gene matches. Germline values: CDR1 SGDLS, CDR2 YYNGEE. CDR3 length: 15 residues. CDR3 residues: CASNHRGGRVETQYF. CDR3 coding DNA: TGTGCCAGCAACCACCGGGGGGGCCGGGTAGAGACCCAGTACTTC.

The chain employs TRBV29-1 and TRBJ1-1, with TRBD1 as a possible D gene (5 bases). The ends were cut back, 0 bases at V and 5 bases at J, with 13 bases in the middle. CDR1 SQVTM and CDR2 ANQGSEA come from the germline V gene. CDR3 length: 14 residues. The CDR3 spells CSVEEVAGRTEAFF. In DNA, the CDR3 is TGCAGCGTTGAAGAGGTGGCAGGGCGGACTGAAGCTTTCTTT.